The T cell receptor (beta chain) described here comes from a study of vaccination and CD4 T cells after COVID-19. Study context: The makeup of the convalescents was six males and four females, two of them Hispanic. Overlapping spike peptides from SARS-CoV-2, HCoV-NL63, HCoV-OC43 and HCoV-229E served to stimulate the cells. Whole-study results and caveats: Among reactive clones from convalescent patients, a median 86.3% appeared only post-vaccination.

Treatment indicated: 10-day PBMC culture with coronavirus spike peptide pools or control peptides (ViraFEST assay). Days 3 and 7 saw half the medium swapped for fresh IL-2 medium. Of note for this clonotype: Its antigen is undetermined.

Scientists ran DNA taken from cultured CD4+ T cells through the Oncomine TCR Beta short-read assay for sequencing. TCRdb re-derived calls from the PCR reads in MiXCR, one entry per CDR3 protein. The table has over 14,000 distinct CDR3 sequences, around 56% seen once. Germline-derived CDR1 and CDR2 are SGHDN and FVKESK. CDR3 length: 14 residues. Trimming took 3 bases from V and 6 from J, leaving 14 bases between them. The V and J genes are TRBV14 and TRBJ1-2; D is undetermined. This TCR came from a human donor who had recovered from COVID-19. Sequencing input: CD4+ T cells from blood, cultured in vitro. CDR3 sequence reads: CASSQNLEGNGYTF. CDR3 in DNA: TGTGCCAGCAGCCAGAACCTCGAAGGGAATGGCTACACCTTC. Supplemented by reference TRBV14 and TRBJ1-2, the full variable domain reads EAGVTQFPSHSVIEKGQTVTLRCDPISGHDNLYWYRRVMGKEIKFLLHFVKESKQDESGMPNNRFLAERTGGTYSTLKVQPAELEDSGVYFCASSQNLEGNGYTFGSGTRLTVV.